A selection of T cell receptor beta chains follows, all from one sample in a study of T-cell memory formation after mild COVID-19. TCRdb used MiXCR to reprocess the 5' RACE reads, holding one entry per CDR3 protein. Of fewer than 500,000 distinct CDR3 sequences in the sample, around 25% were seen once. Material: PBMCs or a T cell subset sorted from them (not recorded which). Source of these receptors: an adult woman who had mild COVID-19 (a few samples of this study predate the infection). Cell type and time point are not known. The CDR3 runs from the conserved cysteine through the conserved F or W. D genes are given only for firm matches. Part of the rows lack a size; the others show once, few, many or a class for expanded clones.

V gene	CDR3 length	D gene	J gene	clone size	CDR3 DNA	CDR3 protein
TRBV6-6	12	NA	TRBJ2-1	NA	TGTGCCAGCAGGCCCAGGGGCAGTGAGCAGTTCTTC	CASRPRGSEQFF
TRBV12-3/TRBV12-4	14	TRBD1	TRBJ2-7	few	TGTGCCAGCAGTCCGGGACAGGTTCCCTACGAGCAGTACTTC	CASSPGQVPYEQYF
TRBV9	14	NA	TRBJ1-1	few	TGTGCCAGCAGTGCAACTACAGTCTACACTGAAGCTTTCTTT	CASSATTVYTEAFF
TRBV27	15	NA	TRBJ2-7	NA	TGTGCCAGCAGTCGAAAAGGGCAAGGTCACTACGAGCAGTACTTC	CASSRKGQGHYEQYF
TRBV18	14	NA	TRBJ1-1	NA	TGTGCCAGCTCACCATCGTCCGGAAACACTGAAGCTTTCTTT	CASSPSSGNTEAFF
TRBV12-3/TRBV12-4	15	TRBD1	TRBJ1-2	few	TGTGCCAGCAGTTTTGAATTGGACAGGAGATATGGCTACACCTTC	CASSFELDRRYGYTF
TRBV9	13	NA	TRBJ1-1	NA	TGTGCCAGCAGCGTAGATGGGGACACTGAAGCTTTCTTT	CASSVDGDTEAFF
TRBV25-1	13	NA	TRBJ1-2	NA	TGTGCCAGCAGTCCCCAATCGGGTCGTGGCTACACCTTC	CASSPQSGRGYTF
TRBV12-3/TRBV12-4	15	TRBD2	TRBJ2-4	few	TGTGCCAGCAGTCGGACTAGCGGGGTGGTAAACATTCAGTACTTC	CASSRTSGVVNIQYF
TRBV29-1	16	TRBD1	TRBJ1-1	few	TGCAGCGCCAAGGAAAACCCGGGACAGCCGAACACTGAAGCTTTCTTT	CSAKENPGQPNTEAFF
TRBV24-1	13	NA	TRBJ2-1	few	TGTGCCACCAGTGATCCCTATTCTAAGGAGCAGTTCTTC	CATSDPYSKEQFF
TRBV27	16	TRBD1	TRBJ1-5	NA	TGTGCCAGCAGTGACAGGGTTGGGGTGTCGAGGCAGCCCCAGCATTTT	CASSDRVGVSRQPQHF
TRBV6-5	15	TRBD2	TRBJ2-1	NA	TGTGCCAGCAGTTACCAGCGGGAGAACTACAATGAGCAGTTCTTC	CASSYQRENYNEQFF
TRBV15	15	NA	TRBJ2-7	NA	TGTGCCACCAGCAGAGGAGCCGGTGGAGGCTACGAGCAGTACTTC	CATSRGAGGGYEQYF
TRBV1	16	NA	TRBJ2-3	NA	TGCACCAGCAGCCAGCCCGTGACTAACCACACAGATACGCAGTATTTT	CTSSQPVTNHTDTQYF
TRBV12-3/TRBV12-4	16	TRBD1	TRBJ2-5	many	TGTGCCAGCAGTATCGCCAGGGCAGGGGGCGGGTGGACCCAGTACTTC	CASSIARAGGGWTQYF
TRBV7-2	14	NA	TRBJ2-5	many	TGTGCCAGCAGCGCGACAGGGACTGAGGGGACCCAGTACTTC	CASSATGTEGTQYF
TRBV30	12	TRBD2	TRBJ2-1	NA	TGTGCCTGGAAAGGACTAGCGGGATGGTCGTTCTTC	CAWKGLAGWSFF
TRBV12-3/TRBV12-4	12	NA	TRBJ2-3	few	TGTGCCAGCAGCTGGACTTCAGATACGCAGTATTTT	CASSWTSDTQYF
TRBV5-5	15	NA	TRBJ2-6	many	TGTGCCAGCAGCTTTGAAATCTCTGGGGCCAACGTCCTGACTTTC	CASSFEISGANVLTF
TRBV11-2	15	TRBD1	TRBJ2-5	NA	TGTGCCAGCAGCTTCATTCAGGACAGGGAAGAGACCCAGTACTTC	CASSFIQDREETQYF
TRBV6-1	14	NA	TRBJ2-2	NA	TGTGCCAGCATATCCAGGGTGGAGGCCGGGGAGCTGTTTTTT	CASISRVEAGELFF
TRBV12-3/TRBV12-4	12	NA	TRBJ2-7	many	TGTGCCAGCAGTTCGATGGGGTTCGAGCAGTACTTC	CASSSMGFEQYF
TRBV5-6	17	TRBD1	TRBJ2-7	NA	TGTGCCAGCAGCTCGAATTTGGGACAGGGAACCCCCTACGAGCAGTACTTC	CASSSNLGQGTPYEQYF
TRBV6-5	16	NA	TRBJ1-3	NA	TGTGCCAGCAGTTACACCAGGGTGATCTCTGGAAACACCATATATTTT	CASSYTRVISGNTIYF
TRBV14	13	TRBD1	TRBJ1-5	NA	TGTGCCAGCAGCCCCAGGGGGCGCGAGCCCCAGCATTTT	CASSPRGREPQHF
TRBV5-1	16	NA	TRBJ2-1	few	TGCGCCAGCAGCCTGACGGTAGGACAGTCTAACAATGAGCAGTTCTTC	CASSLTVGQSNNEQFF
TRBV10-3	13	TRBD2	TRBJ2-7	NA	TGTGCCATCAGTGACGGGAGGACCCCCGAGCAGTACTTC	CAISDGRTPEQYF
TRBV20-1	12	NA	TRBJ2-7	few	TGCAGTGCTAGTGTCAGAAACTACGAGCAGTACTTC	CSASVRNYEQYF
TRBV20-1	14	NA	TRBJ1-5	NA	TGCAGTGCTACGGGGGTCGGGGGCAATCAGCCCCAGCATTTT	CSATGVGGNQPQHF
TRBV4-3	13	NA	TRBJ2-1	NA	TGCGCCAGCAGCCAAGAGCCGGGGGATGAGCAGTTCTTC	CASSQEPGDEQFF
TRBV2	19	TRBD2	TRBJ2-3	NA	TGTGCCAGCAGTGAACCCGGACTAGCGGGAGGCCCCCCCACAGATACGCAGTATTTT	CASSEPGLAGGPPTDTQYF
TRBV29-1	11	NA	TRBJ1-1	NA	TGCAGCGTTCGACGGAACACTGAAGCTTTCTTT	CSVRRNTEAFF
TRBV7-9	13	NA	TRBJ1-2	NA	TGTGCCAGCAGACTAGGGACGGAATATGGCTACACCTTC	CASRLGTEYGYTF
TRBV12-3/TRBV12-4	13	TRBD1	TRBJ2-7	NA	TGTGCCAGCAGTCCGGGACAGGCGTTCGAGCAGTACTTC	CASSPGQAFEQYF
TRBV7-9	14	NA	TRBJ2-3	few	TGTGCCAGCAGCCCTCTTATCGTCACAGATACGCAGTATTTT	CASSPLIVTDTQYF
TRBV7-9	15	NA	TRBJ1-1	NA	TGTGCCAGCAGCCCACAAGGTGGAATGAACACTGAAGCTTTCTTT	CASSPQGGMNTEAFF
TRBV7-9	11	NA	TRBJ2-3	few	TGTGCCAGCAATGGGGGGACTACGCAGTATTTT	CASNGGTTQYF
TRBV24-1	17	TRBD1	TRBJ2-1	few	TGTGCCACCAGTGACGCCGGGACAGGGGTGGGCTACAATGAGCAGTTCTTC	CATSDAGTGVGYNEQFF
TRBV12-3/TRBV12-4	12	NA	TRBJ2-5	NA	TGTGCCAGCAGTTCCAGGGTTGAGACCCAGTACTTC	CASSSRVETQYF
TRBV6-5	16	TRBD2	TRBJ2-2	few	TGTGCCAGCAGTTACGGGACTAGCGGGATTCCGGGGGAGCTGTTTTTT	CASSYGTSGIPGELFF
TRBV27	13	NA	TRBJ2-3	few	TGTGCCAGCAGTAACCGGGACGGAGATACGCAGTATTTT	CASSNRDGDTQYF
TRBV5-1	11	NA	TRBJ2-1	NA	TGCGCCAGCAGCTTGACGGGGGTTCCGTTCTTC	CASSLTGVPFF
TRBV4-1	15	NA	TRBJ1-1	NA	TGCGCCAGCAGCCAACCGGTCGGAGAGAACACTGAAGCTTTCTTT	CASSQPVGENTEAFF
TRBV7-2	14	NA	TRBJ1-5	NA	TGTGCCAGCAGCTTAGGGGATCTCGGTTGGCCCCAGCATTTT	CASSLGDLGWPQHF
TRBV19	14	TRBD1	TRBJ1-1	NA	TGTGCCAGTAGGCATACAGGGGTGAACACTGAAGCTTTCTTT	CASRHTGVNTEAFF
TRBV3-1	15	NA	TRBJ1-6	NA	TGTGCCAGCAGCCAAGAAGCACAGGTGGGATCACCCCTCCACTTT	CASSQEAQVGSPLHF
TRBV15	16	TRBD2	TRBJ2-2	NA	TGTGCCACCACCCAGTTACTAGCGGGAGTAACCGGGGAGCTGTTTTTT	CATTQLLAGVTGELFF
TRBV5-1	14	TRBD1	TRBJ1-6	NA	TGCGCCAGCAGCGAGGGACAGGGAGGGTCACCCCTCCACTTT	CASSEGQGGSPLHF
TRBV29-1	14	TRBD1	TRBJ1-1	few	TGCAGCGTCTTTGCGGGACAGCGGAACACTGAAGCTTTCTTT	CSVFAGQRNTEAFF
TRBV15	16	TRBD1	TRBJ2-7	NA	TGTGCCACCAGCAGAGATCCGGGGGACAGGGGTTACGAGCAGTACTTC	CATSRDPGDRGYEQYF
TRBV12-3/TRBV12-4	14	NA	TRBJ1-5	NA	TGTGCCAGCAGCCGCGACAGGATCAATCAGCCCCAGCATTTT	CASSRDRINQPQHF
TRBV20-1	15	NA	TRBJ1-1	NA	TGCAGTGCTAGACCCCTGGGAGGCGGCCACACTGAAGCTTTCTTT	CSARPLGGGHTEAFF
TRBV5-5	15	TRBD2	TRBJ2-1	many	TGTGCCAGCAGTCGCGGGGGGCTTTCCTACAATGAGCAGTTCTTC	CASSRGGLSYNEQFF
TRBV5-6	22	TRBD2	TRBJ2-7	NA	TGTGCCAGCAGCTTTTTTATCCCCCCGTTCGCGGGAGGGCCGAGGTTAGCCTACGAGCAGTACTTC	CASSFFIPPFAGGPRLAYEQYF
TRBV12-3/TRBV12-4	14	TRBD1	TRBJ1-1	NA	TGTGCCAGCAGTTTTGACAGGGTGGACACTGAAGCTTTCTTT	CASSFDRVDTEAFF
TRBV7-6	12	NA	TRBJ1-6	NA	TGTGCCAGCAGCCCGGTGGGAGGGCTCCTCCACTTT	CASSPVGGLLHF
TRBV18	15	NA	TRBJ2-3	NA	TGTGCCAGCTCCCCTTATGGGGGAGTCTTGGATACGCAGTATTTT	CASSPYGGVLDTQYF
TRBV25-1	15	NA	TRBJ1-1	NA	TGTGCCAGCAGTGAAACGACACCTCGGAACACTGAAGCTTTCTTT	CASSETTPRNTEAFF